The 15 T cell receptor beta chains listed next were all sequenced from one sample in a study of prognosis after radiotherapy for stage I lung cancer. Two-round multiplex PCR, the amplification method, yielded TCR beta CDR3 from genomic DNA. Amplification in first-round PCR relied on primers specific to each TRBV and TRBJ gene. TCRdb reprocessed the multiplex PCR reads via MiXCR and lists one record per CDR3 protein. Found here are nearly 35,000 distinct CDR3 sequences, roughly a third of them singletons; the top ten hold 15% to 20%. The sample consisted of PBMCs, taken before or after stereotactic body radiation therapy (not recorded which). The receptor set was obtained from a donor of 50 years or more with non-small cell lung cancer.

This clonotype came up many times. This chain joins TRBV12-3 or TRBV12-4 and TRBJ1-1, with D tentatively TRBD1 (6 bases). V lost 6 bases and J 4 bases, leaving 12 bases between the germline ends. This CDR3 is 13 amino acids long. The CDR3 DNA sequence: TGTGCCAGCAGACAGGGTTCGGGCACTGAAGCTTTCTTT. The encoded protein is CASRQGSGTEAFF.

This clonotype was counted many times. The chain links TRBV3-1 to TRBJ2-3; D remains unclear. Trimming stripped 0 bases from V and 4 bases from J, with 11 bases between. The germline gives CDR1 LGHDT, CDR2 YNNKEL (reference sequence). This CDR3 region has 15 residues. The DNA of the CDR3 is TGTGCCAGCAGCCAAGACCGGGTTCGATCAGATACGCAGTATTTT. It yields the protein CASSQDRVRSDTQYF.

This clonotype has a count of ten or more. The gene calls are TRBV5-1 and TRBJ1-6; D gene unclear. Per the germline V gene, CDR1 is SGHRS and CDR2 is YFSETQ. CDR3 size: 17 residues. Trimming cost V 0 bases and J 0 bases, with 10 bases left between them. In nucleotides, the CDR3 is TGCGCCAGCAGCTTGGGTACGGGAGGCTCCTATAATTCACCCCTCCACTTT. Protein product: CASSLGTGGSYNSPLHF.

This clonotype has at least ten counts. The CDR3, as DNA: TGTGCCATACACGGGACTAGCGGGATTGTCGGGGAGCTGTTTTTT. It is translated as CAIHGTSGIVGELFF. The rearrangement links TRBV10-3 to TRBJ2-2, with 13 bases identical to TRBD2. Germline loops: CDR1 ENHRY, CDR2 SYGVKD. The CDR3 is 15 amino acids. Losses at the gene ends were 9 bases for V and 7 bases for J; bases not matched to a gene: 8.

Of note for this clonotype: A much larger clone is a single base away; this may be a read error. In this CDR3 the conserved last residue, phenylalanine or tryptophan, is missing, so a read error is likely. The rearrangement uses TRBV5-1 and TRBJ1-1; no definite D call. The germline V gene has CDR1 SGHRS and CDR2 YFSETQ. The CDR3 runs 14 residues. Trimming stripped 1 base from V and 1 base from J, with 8 bases between. CDR3 residues: CASSLRAPNTEAFL. Written as DNA, the CDR3 is TGCGCCAGCAGCTTGAGGGCCCCGAACACTGAAGCTTTCCTT.

This clonotype was seen ten or more times. The chain employs TRBV2 and TRBJ2-5; weak D call: TRBD1 (6 bases). This CDR3 spans 14 amino acids. Trimming took off 7 bases at V and 3 bases at J, with 15 bases between the two ends. Germline V gene sequence: CDR1 SNHLY, CDR2 FYNNEI. The CDR3 DNA follows: TGTGCCAGCAAGTGGGAAACAGGGAAAGAGACCCAGTACTTC. Its protein product is CASKWETGKETQYF. The variable domain in full, with the rest retrieved from reference TRBV2 and TRBJ2-5, is EPEVTQTPSHQVTQMGQEVILRCVPISNHLYFYWYRQILGQKVEFLVSFYNNEISEKSEIFDDQFSVERPDGSNFTLKIRSTKLEDSAMYFCASKWETGKETQYFGPGTRLLVL.

This clonotype has a count of ten or more. The rearrangement joins TRBV20-1 to TRBJ1-4; 12 nucleotides match TRBD1. CDR1 is DFQATT and CDR2 is SNEGSKA in the germline V gene (reference sequence). The CDR3 consists of 19 residues. The CDR3 reads CRHRGGTGTGGLGDEKLFF. The CDR3 DNA sequence: TGCAGGCACAGGGGGGGAACCGGGACAGGGGGCTTAGGGGATGAAAAACTGTTTTTT.

Ten or more counts support this clonotype. The gene calls are TRBV28 and TRBJ2-7; a weak D match, TRBD1 (6 bases). The CDR3 is 15 residues long. Germline V gives CDR1 MDHEN, CDR2 SYDVKM. Trimming stripped 3 bases from V and 0 bases from J, with 12 bases between. The CDR3, as DNA: TGTGCCAGCAGTTTCGAGGGGGTGGGCTCCTACGAGCAGTACTTC. Translating gives CASSFEGVGSYEQYF.

About this clonotype itself: One junction end does not reproduce the germline sequence, and a read error may be involved. This CDR3 reads CASSLRGLYTGYIF. Written as DNA, the CDR3 is TGTGCCAGCAGTTTACGCGGGCTGTATACGGGCTACATCTTC. The genes are TRBV28 and TRBJ1-2; D ambiguous. The CDR3 has 14 amino acids. Germline V lookup: CDR1 MDHEN, CDR2 SYDVKM.

This clonotype has at least ten counts. This chain uses TRBV9 with TRBJ2-6; unclear D gene. V was shortened by 3 bases and J by 0 bases, with 10 bases between the two germline ends. Germline CDR1 and CDR2: SGDLS and YYNGEE. There are 16 residues in the CDR3. The CDR3 DNA sequence: TGTGCCAGCAGCGCCGACTCCAGCTCTGGGGCCAACGTCCTGACTTTC. Translation: CASSADSSSGANVLTF.

This clonotype is a singleton in its sample. The V and J genes are TRBV2 and TRBJ2-1; D may match TRBD1 or TRBD2 (5 bases each). The germline gives CDR1 SNHLY, CDR2 FYNNEI. Trimming shortened V by 7 bases and J by 0 bases, and 13 bases separated the two germline ends. The CDR3 spans 15 residues. The CDR3 coding sequence is TGTGCCAGCATACCTCGGGGCGGCTCCTACAATGAGCAGTTCTTC. Translation: CASIPRGGSYNEQFF.

This clonotype has a count of ten or more. This sequence joins TRBV9 and TRBJ1-3; 9 bases agree with TRBD1. This CDR3 is built from 16 residues. Germline assignment: CDR1 SGDLS and CDR2 YYNGEE. With 3 bases clipped from V and 2 bases from J, the junction kept 6 bases outside the gene matches. The CDR3 spells CASSAQGAPTGNTIYF. CDR3 sequence (DNA): TGTGCCAGCAGCGCACAGGGGGCGCCGACTGGAAACACCATATATTTT.

A note on this clonotype: A much more abundant neighbour one base away suggests this may be a read error. The chain joins TRBV7-2 to TRBJ1-2; D unclear. The CDR3 covers 12 residues. CDR1 is SGHTA and CDR2 is FQGNSA in the germline V gene. The CDR3 spells CASSLGWGGYAF. CDR3 nucleotides: TGTGCCAGCAGCTTGGGGTGGGGTGGCTACGCCTTC.

Judged by abundance, this clonotype is medium-sized (0.01 to 0.1%). This chain's CDR3 is CASSRDLKNYEQYF. The CDR3 DNA is TGTGCCAGCAGTAGGGACTTAAAGAACTACGAGCAGTACTTC. V usage is TRBV6-1 and J usage is TRBJ2-7; maybe TRBD2 (6 bases). The ends were cut back, 5 bases at V and 3 bases at J, with 14 bases in the middle. This CDR3 region has 14 residues. Germline CDR1 and CDR2: MNHNS and SASEGT.

At least ten counts were recorded for this clonotype. This chain joins TRBV4-2 and TRBJ1-2; D ambiguous. Trimming took 1 base from V and 1 from J, leaving 7 bases between them. The length of the CDR3 is 14 residues. The germline V gene has CDR1 LGHNA and CDR2 YNFKEQ. As DNA, the CDR3 is TGTGCCAGCAGCCAAGTCGCGGATAACTATGGCTACACCTTC. It translates to CASSQVADNYGYTF.